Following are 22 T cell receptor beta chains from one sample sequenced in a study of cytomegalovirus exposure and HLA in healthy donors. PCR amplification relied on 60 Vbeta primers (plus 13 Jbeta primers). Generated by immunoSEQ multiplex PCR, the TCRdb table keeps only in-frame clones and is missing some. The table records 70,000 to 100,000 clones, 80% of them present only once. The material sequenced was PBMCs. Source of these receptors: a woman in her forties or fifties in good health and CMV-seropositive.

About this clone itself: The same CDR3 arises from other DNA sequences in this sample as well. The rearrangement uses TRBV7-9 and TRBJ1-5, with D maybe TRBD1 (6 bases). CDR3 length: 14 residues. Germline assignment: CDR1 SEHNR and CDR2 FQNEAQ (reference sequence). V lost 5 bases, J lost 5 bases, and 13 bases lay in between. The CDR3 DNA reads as TGTGCCAGCAGCAGCCCGGGGGGCGATCAGCCCCAGCATTTT. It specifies CASSSPGGDQPQHF.

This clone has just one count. The CDR3 DNA reads as TGTGCTTCCTCCTTGCAGCGGGGCCTCCAAGAGACCCAGTACTTC. The encoded protein is CASSLQRGLQETQYF. The chain couples TRBV6-5 to TRBJ2-5, with TRBD2 matching over 7 bases. CDR3 size: 15 residues. Per the germline V gene, CDR1 is MNHEY and CDR2 is SVGAGI.

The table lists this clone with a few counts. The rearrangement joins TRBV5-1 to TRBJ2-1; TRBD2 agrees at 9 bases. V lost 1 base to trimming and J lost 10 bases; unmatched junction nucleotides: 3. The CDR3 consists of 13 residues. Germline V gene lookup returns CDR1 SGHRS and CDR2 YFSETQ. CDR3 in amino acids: CASSLLREGEQFF. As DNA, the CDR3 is TGCGCCAGCAGCTTGTTGCGGGAGGGCGAGCAGTTCTTC.

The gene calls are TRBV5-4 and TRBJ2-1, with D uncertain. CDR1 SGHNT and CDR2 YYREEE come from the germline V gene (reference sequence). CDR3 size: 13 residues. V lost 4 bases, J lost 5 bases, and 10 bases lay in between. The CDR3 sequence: CASSAVQDNEQFF. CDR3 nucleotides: TGTGCCAGCAGCGCCGTCCAGGACAATGAGCAGTTCTTC. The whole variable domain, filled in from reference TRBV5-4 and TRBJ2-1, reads ETGVTQSPTHLIKTRGQQVTLRCSSQSGHNTVSWYQQALGQGPQFIFQYYREEENGRGNFPPRFSGLQFPNYSSELNVNALELDDSALYLCASSAVQDNEQFFGPGTRLTVL.

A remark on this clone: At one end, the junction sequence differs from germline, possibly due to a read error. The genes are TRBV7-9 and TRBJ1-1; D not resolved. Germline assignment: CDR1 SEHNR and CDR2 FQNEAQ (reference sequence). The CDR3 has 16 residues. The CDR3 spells CSSSPIFGLMNTEAFF. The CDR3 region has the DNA TGTTCCAGCAGCCCGATCTTCGGACTGATGAACACTGAAGCTTTCTTT.

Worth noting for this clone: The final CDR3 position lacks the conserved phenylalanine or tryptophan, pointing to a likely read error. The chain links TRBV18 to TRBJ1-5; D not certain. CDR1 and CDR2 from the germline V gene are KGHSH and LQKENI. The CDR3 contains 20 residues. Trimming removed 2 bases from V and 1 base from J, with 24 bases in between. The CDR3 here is CASSPSAGGSGIVSNQPQHL. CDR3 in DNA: TGTGCCAGCTCACCATCGGCGGGCGGATCTGGGATCGTAAGCAATCAGCCCCAGCATCTT.

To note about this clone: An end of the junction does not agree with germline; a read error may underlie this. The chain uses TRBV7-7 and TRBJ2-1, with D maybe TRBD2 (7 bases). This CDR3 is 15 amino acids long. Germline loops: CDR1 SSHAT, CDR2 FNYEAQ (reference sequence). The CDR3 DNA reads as TGTGCTAGCAGCTTATCCGGGGGGCTGGCTGGAGAGCAGTTCTTC. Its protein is CASSLSGGLAGEQFF.

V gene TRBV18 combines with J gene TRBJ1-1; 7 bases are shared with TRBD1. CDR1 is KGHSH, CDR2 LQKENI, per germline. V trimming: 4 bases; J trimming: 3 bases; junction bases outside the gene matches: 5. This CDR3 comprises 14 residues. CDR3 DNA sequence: TGTGCCAGCTCACTCCTTCAGGGGGACACTGAAGCTTTCTTT. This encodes CASSLLQGDTEAFF.

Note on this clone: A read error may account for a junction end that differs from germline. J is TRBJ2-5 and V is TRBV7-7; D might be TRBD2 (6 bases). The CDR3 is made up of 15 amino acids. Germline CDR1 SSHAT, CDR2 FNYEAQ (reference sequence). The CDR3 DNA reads TGTGCTAGCAGCCGGGCCCCAAATGGAGGGGAGACCCAGTACTTC. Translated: CASSRAPNGGETQYF.

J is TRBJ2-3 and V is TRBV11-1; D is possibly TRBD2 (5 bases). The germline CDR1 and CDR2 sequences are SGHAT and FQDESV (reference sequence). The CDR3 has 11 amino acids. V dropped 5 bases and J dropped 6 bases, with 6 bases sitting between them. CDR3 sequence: CASSPGDTQYF. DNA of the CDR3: TGTGCCAGCAGCCCGGGGGATACGCAGTATTTT.

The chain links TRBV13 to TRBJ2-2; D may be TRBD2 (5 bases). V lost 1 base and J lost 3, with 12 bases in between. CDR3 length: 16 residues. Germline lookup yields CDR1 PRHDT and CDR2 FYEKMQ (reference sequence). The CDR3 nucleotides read TGTGCCAGCAGCTTAGACGGTGGGAGTCACACCGGGGAGCTGTTTTTT. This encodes CASSLDGGSHTGELFF.

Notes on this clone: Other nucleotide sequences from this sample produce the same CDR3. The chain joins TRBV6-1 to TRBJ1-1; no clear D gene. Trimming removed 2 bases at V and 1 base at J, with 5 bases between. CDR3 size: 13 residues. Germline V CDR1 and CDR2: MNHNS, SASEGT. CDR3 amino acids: CASSETGNTEAFF. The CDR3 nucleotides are TGTGCCAGCAGTGAAACGGGGAACACTGAAGCTTTCTTT.

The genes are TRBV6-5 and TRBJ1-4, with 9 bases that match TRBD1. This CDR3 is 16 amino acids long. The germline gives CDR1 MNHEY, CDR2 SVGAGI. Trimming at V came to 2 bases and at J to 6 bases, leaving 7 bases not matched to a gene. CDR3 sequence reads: CASSYIRQGGYEKLFF. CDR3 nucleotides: TGTGCCAGCAGTTACATCCGACAGGGGGGGTATGAAAAACTGTTTTTT.

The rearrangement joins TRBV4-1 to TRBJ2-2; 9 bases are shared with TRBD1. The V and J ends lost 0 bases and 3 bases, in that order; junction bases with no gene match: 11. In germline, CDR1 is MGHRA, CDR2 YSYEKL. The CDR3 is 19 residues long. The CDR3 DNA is TGCGCCAGCAGCCAAGATCCCCGAGGGACAGGGACCTACACCGGGGAGCTGTTTTTT. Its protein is CASSQDPRGTGTYTGELFF.

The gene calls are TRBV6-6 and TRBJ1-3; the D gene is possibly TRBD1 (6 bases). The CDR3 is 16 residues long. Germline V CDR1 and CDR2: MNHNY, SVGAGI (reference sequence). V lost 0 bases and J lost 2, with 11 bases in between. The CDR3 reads CASSYSTGMTGNTIYF. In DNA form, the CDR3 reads TGTGCCAGCAGTTACTCAACAGGGATGACTGGAAACACCATATATTTT.

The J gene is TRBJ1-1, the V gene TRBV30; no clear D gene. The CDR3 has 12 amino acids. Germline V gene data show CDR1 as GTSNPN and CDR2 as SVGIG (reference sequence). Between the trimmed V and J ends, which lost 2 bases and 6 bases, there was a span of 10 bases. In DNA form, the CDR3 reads TGTGCCTGGAGTATGCCGGAGGCTGAAGCTTTCTTT. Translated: CAWSMPEAEAFF.

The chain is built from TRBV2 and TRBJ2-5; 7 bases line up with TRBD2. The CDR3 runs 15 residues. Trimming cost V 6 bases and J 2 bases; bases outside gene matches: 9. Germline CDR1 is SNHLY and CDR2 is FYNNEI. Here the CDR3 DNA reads TGTGCCAGCAGCTCAGCGGGAATCGTACAAGAGACCCAGTACTTC. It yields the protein CASSSAGIVQETQYF.

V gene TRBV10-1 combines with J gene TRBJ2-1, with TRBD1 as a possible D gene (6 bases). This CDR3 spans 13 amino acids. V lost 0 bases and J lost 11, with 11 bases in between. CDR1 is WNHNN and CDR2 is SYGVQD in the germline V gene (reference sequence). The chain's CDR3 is CASSESSGTKQFF. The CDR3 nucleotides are TGCGCCAGCAGTGAGTCTTCCGGGACAAAGCAGTTCTTC.

The CDR3 DNA reads TGTGCCAGCTCACCTCTACAGGGAATGAACACTGAAGCTTTCTTT. Its translation is CASSPLQGMNTEAFF. The chain combines TRBV18 with TRBJ1-1; D perhaps matches TRBD1 (6 bases). Germline V gene data show CDR1 as KGHSH and CDR2 as LQKENI. This CDR3 is 15 amino acids long. The V end lost 3 bases, the J end lost 0 bases, and 11 bases lay between the germline ends.

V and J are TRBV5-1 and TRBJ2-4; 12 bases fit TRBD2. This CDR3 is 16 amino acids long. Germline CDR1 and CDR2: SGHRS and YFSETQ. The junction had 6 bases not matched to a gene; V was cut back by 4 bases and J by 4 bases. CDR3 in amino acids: CASSASGTSGKNIQYF. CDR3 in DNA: TGCGCCAGCAGCGCCTCCGGGACTAGCGGGAAAAACATTCAGTACTTC.

DNA of the CDR3: TGCGCCAGCAGCTTGGGTCGTCAGGGCGGCTACACCTTC. This translates into CASSLGRQGGYTF. V and J are TRBV5-1 and TRBJ1-2; possibly TRBD1 for D (5 bases). V was clipped by 0 bases and J by 8 bases, with 11 bases between them. Germline-derived CDR1 and CDR2 are SGHRS and YFSETQ. The CDR3 is 13 residues long.

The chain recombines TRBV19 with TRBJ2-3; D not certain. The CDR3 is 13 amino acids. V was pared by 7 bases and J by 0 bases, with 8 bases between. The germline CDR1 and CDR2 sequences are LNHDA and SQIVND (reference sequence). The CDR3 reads CASKWASTDTQYF. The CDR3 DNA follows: TGTGCCAGTAAGTGGGCAAGCACAGATACGCAGTATTTT.